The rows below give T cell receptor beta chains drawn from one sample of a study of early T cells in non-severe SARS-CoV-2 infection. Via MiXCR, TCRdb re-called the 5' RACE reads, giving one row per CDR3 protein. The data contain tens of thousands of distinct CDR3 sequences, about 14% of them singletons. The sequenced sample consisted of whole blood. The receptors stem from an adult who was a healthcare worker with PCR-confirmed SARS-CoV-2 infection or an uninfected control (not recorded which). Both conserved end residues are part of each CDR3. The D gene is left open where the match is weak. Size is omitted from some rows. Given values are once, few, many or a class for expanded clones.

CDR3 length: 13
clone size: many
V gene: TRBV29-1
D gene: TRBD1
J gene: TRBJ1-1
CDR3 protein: CSVHGQGNTEAFF
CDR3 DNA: TGCAGCGTGCACGGACAGGGGAACACTGAAGCTTTCTTT

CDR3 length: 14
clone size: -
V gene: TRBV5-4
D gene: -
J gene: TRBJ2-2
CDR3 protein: CASSFDGSTGELFF
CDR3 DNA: TGTGCCAGCAGCTTCGATGGGAGCACCGGGGAGCTGTTTTTT

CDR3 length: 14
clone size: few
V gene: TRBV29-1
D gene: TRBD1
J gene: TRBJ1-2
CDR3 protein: CSVPSRQGAYGYTF
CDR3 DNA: TGCAGCGTCCCTTCGCGGCAGGGGGCTTATGGCTACACCTTC

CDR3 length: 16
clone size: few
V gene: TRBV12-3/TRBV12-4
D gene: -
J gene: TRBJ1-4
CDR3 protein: CASSLRAAATNEKLFF
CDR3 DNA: TGTGCCAGCAGTTTAAGGGCAGCTGCAACTAATGAAAAACTGTTTTTT

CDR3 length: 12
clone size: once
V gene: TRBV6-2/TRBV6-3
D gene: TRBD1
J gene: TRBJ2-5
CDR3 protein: CASSGTEETQYF
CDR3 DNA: TGTGCCAGCAGTGGGACAGAAGAGACCCAGTACTTC

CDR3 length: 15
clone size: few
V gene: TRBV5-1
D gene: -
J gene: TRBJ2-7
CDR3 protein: CASSLVTGTTYEQYF
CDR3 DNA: TGCGCCAGCAGCTTGGTTACGGGGACCACCTACGAGCAGTACTTC

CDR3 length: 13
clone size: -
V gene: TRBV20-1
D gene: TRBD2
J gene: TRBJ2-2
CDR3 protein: CSAVSGRAGELFF
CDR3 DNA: TGCAGTGCTGTTAGCGGGAGGGCCGGGGAGCTGTTTTTT

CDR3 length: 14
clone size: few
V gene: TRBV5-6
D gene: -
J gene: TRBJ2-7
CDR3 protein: CASSLGQGLDEQYF
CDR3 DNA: TGTGCCAGCAGCTTGGGGCAGGGGCTGGACGAGCAGTACTTC

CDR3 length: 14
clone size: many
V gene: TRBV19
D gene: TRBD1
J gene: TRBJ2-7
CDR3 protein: CASPMRDRAYEQYF
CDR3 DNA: TGTGCCAGCCCGATGAGGGACAGGGCTTACGAGCAGTACTTC

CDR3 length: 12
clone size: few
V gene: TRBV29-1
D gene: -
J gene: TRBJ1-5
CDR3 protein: CSVRQPNQPQHF
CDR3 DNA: TGCAGCGTTCGACAGCCCAATCAGCCCCAGCATTTT

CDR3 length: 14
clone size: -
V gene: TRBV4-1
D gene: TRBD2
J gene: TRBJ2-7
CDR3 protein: CASSHRTSGYEQYF
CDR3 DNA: TGCGCCAGCAGCCATCGGACTAGCGGCTACGAGCAGTACTTC

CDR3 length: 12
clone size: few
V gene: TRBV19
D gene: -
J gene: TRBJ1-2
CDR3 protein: CASSIDSDGYTF
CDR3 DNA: TGTGCCAGTAGTATAGATTCGGACGGCTACACCTTC

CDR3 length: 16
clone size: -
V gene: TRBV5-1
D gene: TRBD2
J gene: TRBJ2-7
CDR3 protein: CASSLEIGRASYEQYF
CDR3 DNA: TGCGCCAGCAGCTTGGAGATCGGGAGGGCCTCCTACGAGCAGTACTTC

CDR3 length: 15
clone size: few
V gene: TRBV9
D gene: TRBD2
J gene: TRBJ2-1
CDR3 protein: CASSPTGTSRNEQFF
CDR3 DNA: TGTGCCAGCAGCCCCACTGGGACTAGCCGCAATGAGCAGTTCTTC

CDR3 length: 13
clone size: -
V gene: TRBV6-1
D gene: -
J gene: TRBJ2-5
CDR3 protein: CATISDYQETQYF
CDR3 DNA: TGTGCCACTATCTCCGATTACCAAGAGACCCAGTACTTC

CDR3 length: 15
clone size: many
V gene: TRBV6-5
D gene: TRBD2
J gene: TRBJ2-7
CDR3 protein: CASSWTSASSYEQYF
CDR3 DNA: TGTGCCAGCAGCTGGACTAGCGCCAGCTCCTACGAGCAGTACTTC

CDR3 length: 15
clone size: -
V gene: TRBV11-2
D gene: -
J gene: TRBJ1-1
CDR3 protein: CASSLGLGQNTEAFF
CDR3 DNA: TGTGCCAGCAGCTTAGGTCTGGGGCAAAACACTGAAGCTTTCTTT

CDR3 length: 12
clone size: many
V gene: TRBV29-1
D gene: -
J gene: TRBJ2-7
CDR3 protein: CSARASPYEQYF
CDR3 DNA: TGCAGCGCCCGGGCGTCCCCCTACGAGCAGTACTTC

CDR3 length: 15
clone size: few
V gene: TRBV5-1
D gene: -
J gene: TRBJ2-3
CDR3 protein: CASSFRQGDADTQYF
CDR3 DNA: TGCGCCAGCAGCTTCAGGCAGGGCGATGCAGATACGCAGTATTTT

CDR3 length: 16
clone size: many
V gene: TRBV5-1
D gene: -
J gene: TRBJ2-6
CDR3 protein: CASSLGGSSGANVLTF
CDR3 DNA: TGCGCCAGCAGCTTAGGGGGTAGCTCTGGGGCCAACGTCCTGACTTTC

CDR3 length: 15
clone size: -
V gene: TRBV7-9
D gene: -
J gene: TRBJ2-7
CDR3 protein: CASSSSRGQGSEQYF
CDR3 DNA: TGTGCCAGCAGCTCTTCCCGTGGGCAGGGAAGCGAGCAGTACTTC

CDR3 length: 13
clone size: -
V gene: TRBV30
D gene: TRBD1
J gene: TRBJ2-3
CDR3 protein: CAWSLQGTDTQYF
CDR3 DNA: TGTGCCTGGAGTTTACAGGGGACAGATACGCAGTATTTT

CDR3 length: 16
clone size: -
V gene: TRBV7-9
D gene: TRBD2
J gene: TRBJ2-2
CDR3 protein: CASSLLLAGGSGELFF
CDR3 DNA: TGTGCCAGCAGCTTATTACTAGCGGGAGGATCCGGGGAGCTGTTTTTT

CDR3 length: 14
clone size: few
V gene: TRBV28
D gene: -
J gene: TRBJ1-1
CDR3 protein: CASTRQAQNTETFF
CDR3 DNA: TGTGCCAGTACTAGACAGGCCCAGAACACTGAAACTTTCTTT

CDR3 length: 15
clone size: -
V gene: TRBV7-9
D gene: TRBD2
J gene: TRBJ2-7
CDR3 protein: CVSSGWDYPGGEQYF
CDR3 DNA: TGTGTCAGCAGCGGATGGGACTACCCAGGAGGGGAGCAGTACTTC

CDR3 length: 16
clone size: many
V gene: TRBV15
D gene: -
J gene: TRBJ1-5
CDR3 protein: CATSRDWGMAGGAQHF
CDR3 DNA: TGTGCCACCAGCAGAGATTGGGGCATGGCCGGGGGGGCCCAGCATTTT

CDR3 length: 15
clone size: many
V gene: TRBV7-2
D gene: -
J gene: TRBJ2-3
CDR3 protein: CASSLVRTYSDTQYF
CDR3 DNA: TGTGCCAGCAGCTTGGTCCGGACATATTCAGATACGCAGTATTTT

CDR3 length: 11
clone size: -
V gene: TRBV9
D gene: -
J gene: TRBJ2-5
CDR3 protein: CASASKETQYF
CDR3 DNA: TGTGCCAGCGCCTCCAAAGAGACCCAGTACTTC

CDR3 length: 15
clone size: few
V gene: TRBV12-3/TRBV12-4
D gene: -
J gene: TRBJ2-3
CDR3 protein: CASSSVLSGTDTQYF
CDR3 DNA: TGTGCCAGCAGTTCTGTTCTTAGCGGAACAGATACGCAGTATTTT

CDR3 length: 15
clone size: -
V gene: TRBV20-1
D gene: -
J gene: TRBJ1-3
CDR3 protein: CSVGDGIRGGNTIYF
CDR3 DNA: TGCAGTGTTGGGGACGGTATCCGAGGAGGAAACACCATATATTTT

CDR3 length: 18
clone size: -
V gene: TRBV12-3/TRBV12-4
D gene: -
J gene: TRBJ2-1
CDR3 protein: CASSNGQFLPSSYNEQFF
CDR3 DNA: TGTGCCAGCAGTAATGGACAGTTCCTTCCCAGCTCCTACAATGAGCAGTTCTTC

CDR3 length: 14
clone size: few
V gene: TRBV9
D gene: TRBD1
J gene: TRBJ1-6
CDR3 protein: CASSVDRGNSPLHF
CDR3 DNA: TGTGCCAGCAGCGTCGACAGGGGTAATTCACCCCTCCACTTT

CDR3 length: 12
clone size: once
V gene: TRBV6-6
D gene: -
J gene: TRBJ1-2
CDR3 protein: CASSYNKQGYTF
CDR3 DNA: TGTGCCAGCAGTTACAACAAACAAGGCTACACCTTC

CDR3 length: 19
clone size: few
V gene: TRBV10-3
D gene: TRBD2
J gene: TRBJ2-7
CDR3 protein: CAITTKETGTSGWGDEQYF
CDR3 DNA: TGTGCCATCACTACAAAAGAGACCGGGACTAGCGGTTGGGGCGACGAGCAGTACTTC

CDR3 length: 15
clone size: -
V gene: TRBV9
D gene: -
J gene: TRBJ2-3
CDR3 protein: CASANGGGATDTQYF
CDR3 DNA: TGTGCCAGCGCGAACGGAGGGGGTGCCACAGATACGCAGTATTTT

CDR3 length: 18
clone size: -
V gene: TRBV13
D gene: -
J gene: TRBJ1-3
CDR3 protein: CASSLKGAVPLSGNTIYF
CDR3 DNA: TGTGCCAGCAGCTTAAAAGGTGCTGTTCCCCTCTCTGGAAACACCATATATTTT

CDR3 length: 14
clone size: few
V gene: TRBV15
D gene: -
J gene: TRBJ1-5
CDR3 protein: CATSRGQAIQVQHF
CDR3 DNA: TGTGCCACCAGCAGAGGACAGGCAATACAGGTCCAGCATTTT

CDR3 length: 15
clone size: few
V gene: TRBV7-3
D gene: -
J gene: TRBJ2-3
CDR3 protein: CASSLTHGTSDTQYF
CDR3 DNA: TGTGCCAGCAGCTTAACTCACGGTACCTCAGATACGCAGTATTTT

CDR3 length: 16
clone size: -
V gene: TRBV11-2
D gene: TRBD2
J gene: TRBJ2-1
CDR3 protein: CASSLELALSYNEQFF
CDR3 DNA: TGTGCCAGCAGCTTAGAACTAGCGTTAAGTTACAATGAGCAGTTCTTC

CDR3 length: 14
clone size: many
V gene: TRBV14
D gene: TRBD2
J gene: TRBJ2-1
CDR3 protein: CASSQEAGVREQFF
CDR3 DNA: TGTGCCAGCAGCCAAGAGGCGGGAGTCCGTGAGCAGTTCTTC

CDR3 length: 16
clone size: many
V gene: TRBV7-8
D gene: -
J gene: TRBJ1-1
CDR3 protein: CASSSVGVITGTEAFF
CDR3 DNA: TGTGCCAGCAGCTCCGTCGGCGTTATTACGGGCACTGAAGCTTTCTTT

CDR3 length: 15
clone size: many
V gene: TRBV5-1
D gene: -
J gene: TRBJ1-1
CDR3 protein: CASNKRDGSNTEAFF
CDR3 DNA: TGCGCCAGCAACAAGAGGGACGGATCGAACACTGAAGCTTTCTTT

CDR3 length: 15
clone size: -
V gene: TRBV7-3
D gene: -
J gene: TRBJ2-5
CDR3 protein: CASSLNGLVEETQYF
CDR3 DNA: TGTGCCAGCAGCTTAAACGGCCTAGTGGAAGAGACCCAGTACTTC

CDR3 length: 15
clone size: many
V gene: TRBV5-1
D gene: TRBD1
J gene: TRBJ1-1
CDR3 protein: CASSSGQGAGTEAFF
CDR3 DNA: TGCGCCAGCAGCTCCGGACAGGGGGCGGGCACTGAAGCTTTCTTT

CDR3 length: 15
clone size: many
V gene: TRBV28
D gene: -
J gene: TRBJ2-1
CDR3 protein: CASNKHSSGRDEQFF
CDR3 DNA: TGTGCCAGCAACAAACACAGCTCCGGCAGGGATGAGCAGTTCTTC

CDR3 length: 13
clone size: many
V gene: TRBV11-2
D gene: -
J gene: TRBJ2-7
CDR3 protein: CASSLDRSYEQYF
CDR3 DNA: TGTGCCAGCAGCTTAGATCGATCCTACGAGCAGTACTTC

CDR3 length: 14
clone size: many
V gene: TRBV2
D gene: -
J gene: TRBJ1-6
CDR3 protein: CASSETIAGSPLHF
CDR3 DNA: TGTGCCAGCAGTGAGACCATAGCTGGGTCACCCCTCCACTTT

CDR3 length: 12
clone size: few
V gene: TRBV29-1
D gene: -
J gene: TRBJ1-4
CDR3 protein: CSVSTFNEKLFF
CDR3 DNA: TGCAGCGTCTCTACCTTTAATGAAAAACTGTTTTTT

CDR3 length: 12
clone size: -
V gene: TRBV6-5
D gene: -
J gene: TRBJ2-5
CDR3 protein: CASTSRGGPQYF
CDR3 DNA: TGTGCCAGCACCAGCAGGGGTGGGCCGCAGTACTTC

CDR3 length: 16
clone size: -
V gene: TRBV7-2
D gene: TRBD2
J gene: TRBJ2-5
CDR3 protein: CASSLLGLAEKETQYF
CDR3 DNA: TGTGCCAGCAGCTTATTAGGACTAGCGGAAAAAGAGACCCAGTACTTC